Here is one T cell receptor beta chain with its context. This record comes from a study of blood T cell repertoires in COVID-19. In the study overall: T cells, B-cell-depleted T cells, or PBMCs supplied cDNA or gDNA.

The assay was immunoSEQ multiplex PCR, and TCRdb's table has in-frame clones only and misses some. The table lists fewer than 200,000 clones, about four fifths of them singletons, with 8.1% in the top ten. Followed longitudinally, the Seattle patients had been enrolled during active infection. Sequencing was performed on peripheral blood. This receptor was taken from a woman aged 55-75 years with COVID-19, enrolled during active disease.

This CDR3 is CASSSDRTGGNEQYF. In DNA, the CDR3 is TGTGCCAGCAGCTCAGACCGGACAGGGGGAAACGAGCAGTACTTC. This chain connects TRBV7-9 to TRBJ2-7, with TRBD1 identical over 10 bases. CDR1 and CDR2 (germline): SEHNR, FQNEAQ (reference sequence). With V trimmed by 4 bases and J by 5 bases, 8 bases remained unmatched. The CDR3 length is 15 residues.